This TCR beta chain was identified in a study of identical twins. Points from the study as a whole: Beta clonotypes that were abundant in cord blood contained fewer insertions, a pattern absent from memory repertoires. Among monozygotic twins, out-of-frame TCR alpha sharing exceeded what models predicted. When twins shared out-of-frame alpha sequences, those sequences had excess low generation probability.

In its sample, this clonotype was seen a few times. Its antigen is not identified. MiXCR was run by TCRdb on the 5' RACE reads, yielding one entry per CDR3 protein. The repertoire holds approximately 530,000 distinct CDR3 sequences, with 20% to 25% as singletons. These data were also reused for a study on yellow fever vaccine responses in identical twins.

The sequenced material came from CD4+ T cells sorted from blood. The receptor comes from a young woman in good health.

CDR3 DNA: TGTGCCATCCTCGAAACGAGGAACACCGGGGAGCTGTTTTTT. It yields the protein CAILETRNTGELFF. The genes are TRBV10-3 and TRBJ2-2; D gene uncertain. Trimming removed 8 bases from V and 1 base from J, with 11 bases in between. This CDR3 has 14 residues. The germline gives CDR1 ENHRY, CDR2 SYGVKD.